This T cell receptor beta chain is from a study of CD8 T cells in Susac syndrome. When the RNA was reverse transcribed, random hexamers were used with an input of 0.5 to 1 ug. Amplification of TCR beta CDR3 used immunoSEQ multiplex PCR across 54 Vbeta and 13 Jbeta. TCRdb reanalysed the immunoSEQ multiplex PCR reads using MiXCR and keeps one entry per CDR3 protein. The sample shows roughly 180,000 distinct CDR3 sequences, about 95% of them seen only once. The CDR3 covers 14 residues. V dropped 1 base and J dropped 4 bases, with 11 bases sitting between them. Germline assignment: CDR1 SGHDT and CDR2 YYEEEE. This clonotype appeared a single time. The sequenced target, TCR beta, came from blood CD8+ and CD4+ T cells. The healthy controls were matched to patients by age and sex.

The sequenced material came from CD4+ T cells from PBMCs. This TCR derives from a human donor in good health. The chain combines TRBV5-6 with TRBJ1-1; possibly TRBD1 for D (6 bases). The CDR3 DNA sequence: TGTGCCAGCAGCTTGACAGGGTGGGGCACTGAAGCTTTCTTT. It specifies CASSLTGWGTEAFF.